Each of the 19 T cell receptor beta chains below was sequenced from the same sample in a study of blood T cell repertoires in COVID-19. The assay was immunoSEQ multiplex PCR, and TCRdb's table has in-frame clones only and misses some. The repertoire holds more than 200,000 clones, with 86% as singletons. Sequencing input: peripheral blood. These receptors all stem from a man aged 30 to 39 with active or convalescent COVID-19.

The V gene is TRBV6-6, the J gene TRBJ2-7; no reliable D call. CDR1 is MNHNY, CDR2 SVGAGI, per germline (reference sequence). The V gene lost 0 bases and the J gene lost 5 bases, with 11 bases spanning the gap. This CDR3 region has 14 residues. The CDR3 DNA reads TGTGCCAGCAGTTACTCGAGTAGCCTCCACGAGCAGTACTTC. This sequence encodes CASSYSSSLHEQYF.

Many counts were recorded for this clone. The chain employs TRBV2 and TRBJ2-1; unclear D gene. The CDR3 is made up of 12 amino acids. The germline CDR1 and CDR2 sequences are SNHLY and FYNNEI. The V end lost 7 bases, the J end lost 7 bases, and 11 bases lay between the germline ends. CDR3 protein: CASKAARNEQFF. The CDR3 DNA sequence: TGTGCCAGCAAGGCAGCGAGGAATGAGCAGTTCTTC.

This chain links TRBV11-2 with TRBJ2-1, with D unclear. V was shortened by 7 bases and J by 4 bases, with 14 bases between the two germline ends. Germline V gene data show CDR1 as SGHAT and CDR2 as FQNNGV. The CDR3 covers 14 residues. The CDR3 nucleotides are TGTGCCAGCACGGTTTTCGTAGCATACAATGAGCAGTTCTTC. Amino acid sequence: CASTVFVAYNEQFF.

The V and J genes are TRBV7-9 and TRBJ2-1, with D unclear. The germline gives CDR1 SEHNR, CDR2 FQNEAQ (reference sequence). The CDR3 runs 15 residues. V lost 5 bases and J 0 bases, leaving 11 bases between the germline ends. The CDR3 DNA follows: TGTGCCAGCAGCCCTCGCGGTAGCTCCTACAATGAGCAGTTCTTC. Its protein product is CASSPRGSSYNEQFF.

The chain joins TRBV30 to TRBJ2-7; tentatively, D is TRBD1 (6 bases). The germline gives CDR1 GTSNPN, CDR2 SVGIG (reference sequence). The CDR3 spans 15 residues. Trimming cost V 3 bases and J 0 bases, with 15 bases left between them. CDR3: CAWRRGISSSYEQYF. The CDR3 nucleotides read TGTGCCTGGAGAAGGGGGATCTCAAGCTCCTACGAGCAGTACTTC. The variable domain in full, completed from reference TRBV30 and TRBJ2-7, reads SQTIHQWPATLVQPVGSPLSLECTVEGTSNPNLYWYRQAAGRGLQLLFYSVGIGQISSEVPQNLSASRPQDRQFILSSKKLLLSDSGFYLCAWRRGISSSYEQYFGPGTRLTVT.

Here the CDR3 reads CASSNQDRVYNEQFF. The CDR3 nucleotides read TGTGCCAGCTCAAACCAGGACAGGGTTTACAATGAGCAGTTCTTC. The rearrangement joins TRBV18 to TRBJ2-1, with TRBD1 matching over 8 bases. Per the germline V gene, CDR1 is KGHSH and CDR2 is LQKENI. The CDR3 sequence is 15 residues long. The V and J ends lost 5 bases and 4 bases, in that order; junction bases with no gene match: 7. The variable domain in full, completed from reference TRBV18 and TRBJ2-1, reads NAGVMQNPRHLVRRRGQEARLRCSPMKGHSHVYWYRQLPEEGLKFMVYLQKENIIDESGMPKERFSAEFPKEGPSILRIQQVVRGDSAAYFCASSNQDRVYNEQFFGPGTRLTVL.

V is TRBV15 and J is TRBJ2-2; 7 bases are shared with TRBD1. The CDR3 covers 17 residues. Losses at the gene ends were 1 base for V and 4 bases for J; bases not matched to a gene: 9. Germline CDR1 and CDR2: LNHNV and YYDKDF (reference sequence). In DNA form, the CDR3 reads TGTGCCACCAGCAGAGTCCCGGGACAGACAATCACCGGGGAGCTGTTTTTT. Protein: CATSRVPGQTITGELFF.

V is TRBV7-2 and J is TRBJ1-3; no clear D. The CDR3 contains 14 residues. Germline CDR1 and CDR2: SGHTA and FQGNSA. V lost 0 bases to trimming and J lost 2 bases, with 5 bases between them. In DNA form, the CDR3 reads TGTGCCAGCAGCTTAGCATCCGCTGGAAACACCATATATTTT. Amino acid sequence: CASSLASAGNTIYF.

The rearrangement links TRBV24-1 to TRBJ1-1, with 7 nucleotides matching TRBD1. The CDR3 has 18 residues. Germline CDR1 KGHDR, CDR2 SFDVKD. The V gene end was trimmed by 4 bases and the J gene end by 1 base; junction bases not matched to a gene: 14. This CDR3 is CATSDYRDSSLGNTEAFF. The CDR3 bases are TGTGCCACCAGTGACTACCGGGACAGCTCACTCGGGAACACTGAAGCTTTCTTT.

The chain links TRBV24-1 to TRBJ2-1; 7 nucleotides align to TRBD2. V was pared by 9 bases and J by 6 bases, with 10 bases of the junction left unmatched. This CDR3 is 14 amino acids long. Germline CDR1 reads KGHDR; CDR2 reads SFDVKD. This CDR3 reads CATSYGGTLNEQFF. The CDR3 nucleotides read TGTGCCACCTCCTACGGGGGGACTCTCAATGAGCAGTTCTTC.

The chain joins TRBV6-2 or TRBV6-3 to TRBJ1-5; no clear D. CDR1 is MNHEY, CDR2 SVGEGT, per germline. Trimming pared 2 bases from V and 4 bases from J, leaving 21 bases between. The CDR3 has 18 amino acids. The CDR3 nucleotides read TGTGCCAGCAGTTACAAGTCGAGTATTTGGGCAGAAAATCAGCCCCAGCATTTT. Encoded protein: CASSYKSSIWAENQPQHF.

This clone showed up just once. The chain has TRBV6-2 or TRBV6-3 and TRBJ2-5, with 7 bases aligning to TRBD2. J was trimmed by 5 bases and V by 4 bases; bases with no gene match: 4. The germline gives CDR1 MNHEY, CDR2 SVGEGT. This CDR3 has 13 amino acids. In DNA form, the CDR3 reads TGTGCCAGCAGTTCAGCGGGGTGGGAGACCCAGTACTTC. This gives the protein CASSSAGWETQYF.

CDR3 loop: CASSPPGGNTGELFF. Written as DNA, the CDR3 is TGTGCCAGCAGTCCCCCGGGGGGCAACACCGGGGAGCTGTTTTTT. The chain is built from TRBV6-5 and TRBJ2-2; D may be TRBD2 (7 bases). The CDR3 totals 15 residues. Germline values: CDR1 MNHEY, CDR2 SVGAGI. The V gene lost 5 bases and the J gene lost 2 bases, with 12 bases spanning the gap.

The DNA for the CDR3 is TGCGCCAGCAGCTTGGCGGCTAGCGGGGGGGCCGGGGAGCTGTTTTTT. Its protein is CASSLAASGGAGELFF. The chain carries TRBV5-1 and TRBJ2-2; 12 positions agree with TRBD2. After removal of 0 bases from V and 6 bases from J, the junction contained 3 bases not matched to a gene. This CDR3 is 16 amino acids long. CDR1 is SGHRS, CDR2 YFSETQ, per germline.

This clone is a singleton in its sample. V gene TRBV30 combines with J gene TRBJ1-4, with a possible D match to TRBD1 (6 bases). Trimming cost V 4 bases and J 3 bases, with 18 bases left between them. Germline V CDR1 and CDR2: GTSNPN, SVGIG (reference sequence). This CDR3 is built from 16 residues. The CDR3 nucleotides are TGTGCCTGGAACCCACCTCGCGGGGGGCCTAATGAAAAACTGTTTTTT. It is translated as CAWNPPRGGPNEKLFF. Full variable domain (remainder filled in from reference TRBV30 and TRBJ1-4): SQTIHQWPATLVQPVGSPLSLECTVEGTSNPNLYWYRQAAGRGLQLLFYSVGIGQISSEVPQNLSASRPQDRQFILSSKKLLLSDSGFYLCAWNPPRGGPNEKLFFGSGTQLSVL.

The CDR3 region is CASTPGSGDGYTF. In DNA form, the CDR3 reads TGTGCCAGCACCCCCGGCAGCGGGGATGGCTACACCTTC. The V call is TRBV5-6, the J call TRBJ1-2; no firm D call. The germline V and J ends were trimmed by 6 bases and 6 bases, with 15 bases remaining between them. Germline CDR1 SGHDT, CDR2 YYEEEE. This CDR3 contains 13 residues.

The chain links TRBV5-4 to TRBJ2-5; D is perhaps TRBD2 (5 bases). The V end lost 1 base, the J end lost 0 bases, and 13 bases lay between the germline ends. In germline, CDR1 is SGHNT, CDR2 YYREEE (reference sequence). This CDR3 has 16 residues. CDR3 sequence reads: CASSLRASPNQETQYF. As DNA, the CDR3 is TGTGCCAGCAGCTTGAGGGCTAGCCCTAACCAAGAGACCCAGTACTTC.

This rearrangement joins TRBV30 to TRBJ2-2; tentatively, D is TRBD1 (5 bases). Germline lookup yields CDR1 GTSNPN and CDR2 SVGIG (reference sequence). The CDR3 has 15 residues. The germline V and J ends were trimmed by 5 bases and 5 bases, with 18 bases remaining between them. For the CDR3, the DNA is TGTGCCTGGGGAGTTGGGCAGGGTTGGACCGGGGAGCTGTTTTTT. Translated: CAWGVGQGWTGELFF.

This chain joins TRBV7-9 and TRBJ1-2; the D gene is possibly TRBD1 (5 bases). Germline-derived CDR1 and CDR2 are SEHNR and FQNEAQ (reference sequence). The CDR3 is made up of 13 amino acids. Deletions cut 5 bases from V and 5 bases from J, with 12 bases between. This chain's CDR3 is CASSQGYQYGYTF. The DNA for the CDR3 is TGTGCCAGCAGCCAGGGTTATCAATATGGCTACACCTTC.